Detailed here is one T cell receptor (beta chain). As originally analysed: The assay estimated nucleated cells by amplifying reference gene primers. Sequenced by immunoSEQ multiplex PCR; TCRdb stores in-frame clones only, minus some. Clone size and V and J calls were adopted from that table, with D and trimming inferred from the DNA. The table includes approximately 190,000 clones, under 85% detected once. This sample is drawn from a study of blood T cell repertoires in COVID-19. Study background: Whether acute or convalescent, the COVID-19 samples came from the United States, Italy and Spain. The cDNA or gDNA used as material had been derived from T cells, B-cell-depleted T cells, or PBMCs.

Germline V CDR1 and CDR2: SGHRS, YFSETQ. CDR3 length equals 17 residues. Germline trimming cut 3 bases from V and 5 bases from J; bases unmatched to any gene: 13. The TCR sequence derives from a woman between 40 and 50 years old with acute or convalescent COVID-19. The chain links TRBV5-1 to TRBJ2-5; 10 bases line up with TRBD1. The source material was peripheral blood. The CDR3 reads CASSSISGTGVGETQYF. The CDR3 nucleotides are TGCGCCAGCAGCTCAATCTCCGGGACAGGGGTAGGCGAGACCCAGTACTTC.